The 17 T cell receptor beta chains below all came from one sample that was sequenced in a study of shared clonotypes between healthy human individuals. Clones were read by immunoSEQ multiplex PCR, and TCRdb kept only the in-frame ones, dropping some. The top ten hold about 1.1% of the sample, which has some 2,000,000 clones, approximately 94% seen once. CD45RO negativity and positive selection for CCR7 defined naive CD8 cells, a population that excluded terminally differentiated effector memory CD45RA+ cells. Input material: naive CD8+ T cells sorted from blood. The receptors derive from a young man in good health.

This sequence joins TRBV4-1 and TRBJ2-1, with 11 bases that match TRBD2. Per the germline V gene, CDR1 is MGHRA and CDR2 is YSYEKL. The V and J ends lost 4 bases and 3 bases, in that order; junction bases with no gene match: 2. This CDR3 spans 15 amino acids. For the CDR3, the DNA is TGCGCCAGCAGCCTGACTAGCGGGAACTACAATGAGCAGTTCTTC. Translated: CASSLTSGNYNEQFF.

V is TRBV4-1 and J is TRBJ1-1; 9 nucleotides match TRBD1. The CDR3 runs to 16 residues. With V trimmed by 1 base and J by 10 bases, 13 bases remained unmatched. Germline assignment: CDR1 MGHRA and CDR2 YSYEKL. This chain's CDR3 is CASSQVLGRDRERAFF. CDR3 nucleotide sequence: TGCGCCAGCAGCCAAGTCCTGGGCCGGGACAGGGAGCGAGCTTTCTTT.

The chain links TRBV9 to TRBJ2-1; TRBD2 agrees at 8 bases. Germline CDR1 and CDR2: SGDLS and YYNGEE. The CDR3 is 16 amino acids. The V segment lost 3 bases and the J segment 5 bases; nucleotides outside the gene matches: 10. The CDR3 DNA reads as TGTGCCAGCAGCGATAGCGGACTAGCAAATAACAATGAGCAGTTCTTC. As protein: CASSDSGLANNNEQFF.

The rearrangement uses TRBV6-6 and TRBJ2-7, with D tentatively TRBD1 or TRBD2 (5 bases each). CDR1 and CDR2 from the germline V gene are MNHNY and SVGAGI (reference sequence). V lost 7 bases to trimming and J lost 3 bases, with 13 bases between them. The CDR3 covers 13 residues. The CDR3 region is CASMSDSGYEQYF. The CDR3 DNA reads TGTGCCAGCATGAGCGACAGCGGCTACGAGCAGTACTTC.

On this clone itself: The sample contains more than one DNA sequence encoding this CDR3. The chain combines TRBV11-2 with TRBJ2-5; no reliable D call. V shed 1 base and J shed 5 bases, with 5 bases lying between them. This CDR3 contains 12 residues. The V gene's germline CDR1 is SGHAT and CDR2 FQNNGV. The CDR3 DNA reads as TGTGCCAGCAGCTTAGTAAGCGAGACCCAGTACTTC. It codes for CASSLVSETQYF.

The V call is TRBV5-8, the J call TRBJ2-2; possibly TRBD1 or TRBD2 for D (6 bases each). Germline-derived CDR1 and CDR2 are SGHTS and YDEGEE. V was pared by 2 bases and J by 3 bases, with 20 bases between. This CDR3 region has 18 residues. CDR3 sequence (DNA): TGTGCCAGCAGCTTTGTTTACCTACAGGGCGGGGACACCGGGGAGCTGTTTTTT. It specifies CASSFVYLQGGDTGELFF.

The chain employs TRBV9 and TRBJ2-3; D not certain. This CDR3 has 16 amino acids. Trimming left V 4 bases short and J 4 bases short, with 19 bases between. Per germline, CDR1 SGDLS and CDR2 YYNGEE. The CDR3 nucleotides read TGTGCCAGCAGCCCCTCAGGTGGCTCATTCCCAGATACGCAGTATTTT. Protein product: CASSPSGGSFPDTQYF.

This clone was detected only a few times. This chain links TRBV13 with TRBJ2-7; TRBD2 agrees at 9 bases. The trim removed 1 base at V and 3 bases at J, leaving 7 bases unmatched. Per the germline V gene, CDR1 is PRHDT and CDR2 is FYEKMQ (reference sequence). This CDR3 contains 16 residues. The CDR3 sequence is CASSLVAAGGRYEQYF. As DNA, the CDR3 is TGTGCCAGCAGCTTAGTCGCAGCGGGAGGCCGCTACGAGCAGTACTTC.

The J gene is TRBJ2-5, the V gene TRBV13; unclear D gene. CDR3 length equals 13 residues. CDR1 is PRHDT, CDR2 FYEKMQ, per germline (reference sequence). The V end lost 5 bases, the J end lost 1 base, and 8 bases lay between the germline ends. The CDR3 is CASSPPAQETQYF. The CDR3 DNA reads as TGTGCCAGCAGCCCCCCAGCCCAAGAGACCCAGTACTTC.

The genes are TRBV29-1 and TRBJ2-5; no reliable D call. The CDR3 sequence is 11 residues long. CDR1 SQVTM and CDR2 ANQGSEA come from the germline V gene. V was pared by 4 bases and J by 1 base, with 4 bases between. The CDR3 nucleotides read TGCAGCGTTGGCGTCCAAGAGACCCAGTACTTC. It specifies CSVGVQETQYF. The full variable domain, in which reference TRBV29-1 and TRBJ2-5 provide the parts outside the CDR3, is SAVISQKPSRDICQRGTSLTIQCQVDSQVTMMFWYRQQPGQSLTLIATANQGSEATYESGFVIDKFPISRPNLTFSTLTVSNMSPEDSSIYLCSVGVQETQYFGPGTRLLVL.

The sample holds one count of this clone. This chain connects TRBV7-9 to TRBJ2-1; 7 bases map to TRBD1. V dropped 1 base and J dropped 4; count of bases not matched to a gene: 10. Germline values: CDR1 SEHNR, CDR2 FQNEAQ (reference sequence). This CDR3 spans 17 amino acids. The CDR3 loop reads CASSLEDRTWMYNEQFF. The CDR3 DNA is TGTGCCAGCAGCTTAGAGGACAGGACTTGGATGTACAATGAGCAGTTCTTC.

The genes are TRBV9 and TRBJ2-3; TRBD2 aligns across 14 bases. The CDR3 consists of 18 residues. With 4 bases clipped from V and 4 bases from J, the junction kept 11 bases outside the gene matches. Looked up from germline, CDR1 is SGDLS and CDR2 is YYNGEE. The CDR3 DNA reads as TGTGCCAGCAGCCCCCCCGGGACTAGCGGGAGTTTCTCAGATACGCAGTATTTT. It codes for CASSPPGTSGSFSDTQYF.

This clone came up once. The chain is built from TRBV27 and TRBJ2-2, with D possibly matching TRBD1 (5 bases). The CDR3 is 10 residues long. Germline lookup yields CDR1 MNHEY and CDR2 SMNVEV (reference sequence). The V end lost 7 bases, the J end lost 9 bases, and 6 bases lay between the germline ends. CDR3 protein: CASKGRELFF. The CDR3 DNA reads TGTGCCAGCAAGGGGAGGGAGCTGTTTTTT.

This chain connects TRBV13 to TRBJ2-7; perhaps TRBD2 as D (5 bases). V was trimmed by 3 bases and J by 2 bases, leaving 11 bases between them. The CDR3 length is 14 residues. Germline loops: CDR1 PRHDT, CDR2 FYEKMQ (reference sequence). CDR3 in DNA: TGTGCCAGCAGCTTCACAGCGGCCCCCTACGAGCAGTACTTC. This gives the protein CASSFTAAPYEQYF. Using reference TRBV13 and TRBJ2-7 for the parts outside the CDR3, the full variable domain is AAGVIQSPRHLIKEKRETATLKCYPIPRHDTVYWYQQGPGQDPQFLISFYEKMQSDKGSIPDRFSAQQFSDYHSELNMSSLELGDSALYFCASSFTAAPYEQYFGPGTRLTVT.

The V and J genes are TRBV9 and TRBJ1-2; D gene uncertain. The CDR3 sequence is 15 residues long. Germline V gene data show CDR1 as SGDLS and CDR2 as YYNGEE. V lost 0 bases and J 4 bases, leaving 13 bases between the germline ends. This CDR3 reads CASSVVGSSTYGYTF. In DNA form, the CDR3 reads TGTGCCAGCAGCGTAGTTGGCAGCTCCACCTATGGCTACACCTTC. The full variable domain, with the rest looked up from reference TRBV9 and TRBJ1-2, is DSGVTQTPKHLITATGQRVTLRCSPRSGDLSVYWYQQSLDQGLQFLIQYYNGEERAKGNILERFSAQQFPDLHSELNLSSLELGDSALYFCASSVVGSSTYGYTFGSGTRLTVV.

The chain recombines TRBV7-6 with TRBJ2-1; the D gene is possibly TRBD1 (6 bases). V lost 5 bases, J lost 6 bases, and 20 bases lay in between. The CDR3 is made up of 16 amino acids. The germline V gene has CDR1 SGHVS and CDR2 FNYEAQ. For the CDR3, the DNA is TGTGCCAGCAGCCGCCCTACAGGGCCCACTTCCAATGAGCAGTTCTTC. This encodes CASSRPTGPTSNEQFF.

This clone was picked up one time. V is TRBV19 and J is TRBJ2-7; D remains unclear. CDR1 is LNHDA, CDR2 SQIVND, per germline (reference sequence). The CDR3 has 14 amino acids. V gave up 1 base and J gave up 1 base, with 8 bases separating them. CDR3 sequence reads: CASSIALWSYEQYF. The DNA of the CDR3 is TGTGCCAGTAGTATAGCCTTATGGTCCTACGAGCAGTACTTC.